The clone carrying this T cell receptor (beta chain) was found a few times. Researchers reported sorting CD4+ naive, central memory, regulatory and stem cell-like memory cells via CD45RO/CCR7/CD25/CD127/CD95/CD27. The V end lost 4 bases, the J end lost 2 bases, and 9 bases lay between the germline ends. Germline CDR1 reads SGHRS; CDR2 reads YFSETQ. This CDR3 is built from 13 residues. This specimen comes from a study of beta chain features in type 1 diabetes. Expressed TCRB transcripts were sequenced because the isolated RNA had all been reverse transcribed beforehand. Produced via immunoSEQ multiplex PCR; TCRdb's table is partial and in-frame only. The sample consists of around 450,000 clones, about 10% of them appearing once.

Sequencing used naive CD4+ T cells from blood. The origin of this receptor is a woman under 30 in good health. J is TRBJ2-5 and V is TRBV5-1; D is unresolved. The CDR3 DNA sequence: TGCGCCAGCAGCCGGCTCCGGCAAGAGACCCAGTACTTC. It yields the protein CASSRLRQETQYF.